These T cell receptor beta chains were read from a single sample in a study of graft-versus-host responses after intestinal transplantation. The table came from immunoSEQ multiplex PCR; TCRdb's copy has only in-frame clones and leaves some out. Of 85,000 to 130,000 clones listed, roughly 87% are singletons. Their antigen targets remain unknown. The sequences come from unstimulated CD4+ T cells sorted from spleen or lymph node cells, collected before intestinal transplant. These receptors all stem from a human donor who received an intestinal transplant. The CDR3 runs from the conserved cysteine through the conserved F or W. D genes are given only for firm matches. Some rows have no size entry. The others give once, few or many, or a class for an expanded clone.

CDR3,DNA,size,V,length,J,D
CASSPVHPALGGYTF,TGCGCCAGCAGCCCCGTTCACCCGGCACTTGGTGGCTACACCTTC,NA,TRBV5-1,15,TRBJ1-2,NA
CASRNARGSSSGYTF,TGTGCCAGCAGGAATGCAAGGGGCTCGTCGAGTGGCTACACCTTC,NA,TRBV6-5,15,TRBJ1-2,NA
CASSPNPGGGARGYTF,TGTGCCAGCAGCCCTAACCCGGGCGGGGGGGCGCGGGGCTACACCTTC,NA,TRBV27,16,TRBJ1-2,NA
CASSQDLAGGIDTQYF,TGTGCCAGCAGCCAAGATCTAGCGGGAGGGATAGATACGCAGTATTTT,NA,TRBV4-2,16,TRBJ2-3,TRBD2
CASSLASGQGDQPQHF,TGTGCCAGCAGCTTAGCGAGCGGACAGGGGGATCAGCCCCAGCATTTT,NA,TRBV7-6,16,TRBJ1-5,TRBD1
CASSPTWTGGYYGYTF,TGCGCCAGCAGCCCCACTTGGACAGGGGGTTATTATGGCTACACCTTC,NA,TRBV4-1,16,TRBJ1-2,TRBD1
CASSQRRLTSTDTQYF,TGTGCCAGCAGCCAAAGGCGGCTCACTAGCACAGATACGCAGTATTTT,NA,TRBV7-9,16,TRBJ2-3,NA
CASSFGQLFSYEQYF,TGTGCCAGCAGCTTTGGACAGTTGTTTTCCTACGAGCAGTACTTC,NA,TRBV11-2,15,TRBJ2-7,NA
CSVGDRGREQYF,TGCAGCGTTGGGGACAGGGGGAGAGAGCAGTACTTC,NA,TRBV29-1,12,TRBJ2-7,TRBD1
CASSYPLTGELFF,TGTGCCAGCAGTTATCCTCTGACCGGGGAGCTGTTTTTT,NA,TRBV6-5,13,TRBJ2-2,NA
CASSLTGAVLTGELFF,TGTGCCAGCAGCCTAACCGGGGCAGTCCTCACCGGGGAGCTGTTTTTT,NA,TRBV7-3,16,TRBJ2-2,NA
CASSQVGLAGGLEQFF,TGCGCCAGCAGCCAAGTTGGACTAGCGGGGGGGCTAGAGCAGTTCTTC,once,TRBV4-1,16,TRBJ2-1,TRBD2
CASSEGGTSGVNEQFF,TGTGCCAGCAGCGAGGGCGGGACTAGCGGGGTCAATGAGCAGTTCTTC,once,TRBV7-9,16,TRBJ2-1,TRBD2
CASTSQGSGANVLTF,TGTGCCAGCACCTCACAGGGATCTGGGGCCAACGTCCTGACTTTC,few,TRBV6-6,15,TRBJ2-6,NA
CASTLASGLTTDTQYF,TGTGCCAGCACCCTCGCTAGTGGCCTTACCACAGATACGCAGTATTTT,NA,TRBV7-9,16,TRBJ2-3,NA
CASSLGTGEQYF,TGTGCCAGCAGTTTGGGGACAGGCGAGCAGTACTTC,NA,TRBV2,12,TRBJ2-7,TRBD1
CAWSVLVETQYF,TGTGCCTGGAGTGTCTTAGTGGAGACCCAGTACTTC,NA,TRBV30,12,TRBJ2-5,NA
CASRPQAGGNQPQHF,TGTGCCAGCAGGCCACAGGCCGGCGGCAATCAGCCCCAGCATTTT,NA,TRBV6-5,15,TRBJ1-5,NA
CRDSPLHF,TGTAGAGATTCACCCCTCCACTTT,NA,TRBV7-3,8,TRBJ1-6,NA
CASSFQVEAFF,TGTGCCAGCAGCTTCCAGGTTGAAGCTTTCTTT,once,TRBV5-6,11,TRBJ1-1,NA
CASSWTATTGELFF,TGTGCCAGCAGCTGGACAGCGACCACCGGGGAGCTGTTTTTT,NA,TRBV5-4,14,TRBJ2-2,NA
CASRPPGTYNEQFF,TGTGCCAGCAGGCCGCCCGGGACCTACAATGAGCAGTTCTTC,NA,TRBV7-9,14,TRBJ2-1,NA
CASSQARDTEAFF,TGCGCCAGCAGCCAAGCACGGGACACTGAAGCTTTCTTT,NA,TRBV4-1,13,TRBJ1-1,NA
CASSLGSGGTGYGYTF,TGCGCCAGCAGCTTGGGGTCAGGGGGCACTGGCTATGGCTACACCTTC,NA,TRBV5-1,16,TRBJ1-2,TRBD1
CASRTGTSNEQFF,TGTGCCAGCAGAACAGGGACTTCCAATGAGCAGTTCTTC,NA,TRBV6-5,13,TRBJ2-1,NA
CASSLGRGGRRADTQYF,TGTGCCAGCAGCTTAGGCCGGGGCGGGAGAAGGGCAGATACGCAGTATTTT,NA,TRBV13,17,TRBJ2-3,TRBD2
CASSQDPLPEYF,TGTGCCAGCAGTCAGGACCCGCTCCCGGAGTACTTC,NA,TRBV6-6,12,TRBJ2-4,NA
CASMRQGVSGSSGELFF,TGTGCCAGTATGAGACAGGGGGTTTCGGGTTCGTCCGGGGAGCTGTTTTTT,once,TRBV19,17,TRBJ2-2,TRBD1
CASSLRLAGVKTQYF,TGTGCCAGCAGTTTGCGACTAGCGGGAGTAAAGACCCAGTACTTC,NA,TRBV28,15,TRBJ2-5,TRBD2
CASSPTAGYYGYTF,TGCGCCAGCAGCCCAACCGCGGGCTACTATGGCTACACCTTC,NA,TRBV4-1,14,TRBJ1-2,NA
CASSLVGLETQYF,TGTGCCAGCAGCTTGGTCGGATTGGAGACCCAGTACTTC,NA,TRBV4-2,13,TRBJ2-5,NA
CSVLAGGETQYF,TGCAGCGTCTTAGCGGGAGGGGAGACCCAGTACTTC,NA,TRBV29-1,12,TRBJ2-5,TRBD2
CASSPGGAGETQYF,TGTGCCAGCAGCCCAGGTGGGGCCGGAGAGACCCAGTACTTC,NA,TRBV7-3,14,TRBJ2-5,NA
CAITPGLAGTDTQYF,TGTGCCATCACACCGGGACTAGCGGGAACAGATACGCAGTATTTT,NA,TRBV10-3,15,TRBJ2-3,TRBD2
CASLPGWGVWNIQYF,TGTGCCAGCCTCCCCGGCTGGGGGGTTTGGAACATTCAGTACTTC,NA,TRBV6-4,15,TRBJ2-4,NA
CASRLQGYGYTF,TGTGCCAGCAGGCTGCAGGGGTATGGCTACACCTTC,once,TRBV28,12,TRBJ1-2,NA
CANSLEGRGEKLFF,TGTGCCAACAGCTTAGAGGGTCGAGGTGAAAAACTGTTTTTT,once,TRBV7-6,14,TRBJ1-4,NA
CAIRGTNTEAFF,TGTGCCATCAGGGGAACGAACACTGAAGCTTTCTTT,NA,TRBV10-3,12,TRBJ1-1,NA
CASRTISRYGQGGLVNTEAFF,TGTGCCAGCAGAACTATCTCGAGGTACGGACAGGGTGGATTGGTGAACACTGAAGCTTTCTTT,NA,TRBV27,21,TRBJ1-1,TRBD1
CASSQTETQYF,TGTGCCAGCAGCCAGACAGAGACCCAGTACTTC,NA,TRBV14,11,TRBJ2-5,NA
CASSLEAERLEQYF,TGTGCCAGCAGCTTAGAAGCCGAGAGGCTCGAGCAGTACTTC,NA,TRBV7-9,14,TRBJ2-7,NA
CASSLTSGNTGELFF,TGTGCCAGCAGCTTAACTAGCGGGAACACCGGGGAGCTGTTTTTT,NA,TRBV11-1,15,TRBJ2-2,TRBD2
CASRHPGRPGVDGYTF,TGTGCCAGCAGACACCCGGGACGGCCAGGGGTGGATGGCTACACCTTC,NA,TRBV21-1,16,TRBJ1-2,NA
CASSQAGYEQYF,TGCGCCAGCAGCCAAGCCGGTTACGAGCAGTACTTC,once,TRBV4-1,12,TRBJ2-7,NA
CASSFGGGTYNEQFF,TGTGCCAGCAGCTTCGGGGGGGGCACCTACAATGAGCAGTTCTTC,NA,TRBV5-4,15,TRBJ2-1,TRBD2
CASSVQADTGELFF,TGCGCCAGCAGCGTACAGGCCGACACCGGGGAGCTGTTTTTT,once,TRBV5-1,14,TRBJ2-2,NA
CASTLAGRDHYEQYF,TGTGCCAGCACCTTAGCGGGTAGGGACCACTACGAGCAGTACTTC,few,TRBV28,15,TRBJ2-7,TRBD2
CASSVDRSLEAFF,TGTGCCAGCTCAGTCGACAGAAGCCTTGAAGCTTTCTTT,few,TRBV18,13,TRBJ1-1,NA
CNSGEQYF,TGCAACTCGGGTGAGCAGTACTTC,NA,TRBV20-1,8,TRBJ2-7,NA
CASSRYDVQETQYF,TGTGCCAGCAGCCGATACGACGTTCAAGAGACCCAGTACTTC,NA,TRBV9,14,TRBJ2-5,NA
CASSWIAGASYEQYF,TGTGCCAGCAGCTGGATAGCGGGAGCCTCCTACGAGCAGTACTTC,few,TRBV7-9,15,TRBJ2-7,TRBD2
CASRREPETQYF,TGTGCCAGCAGGCGGGAACCGGAGACCCAGTACTTC,few,TRBV28,12,TRBJ2-5,NA
CASSPRASGTDTQYF,TGTGCCAGTAGTCCACGTGCTAGCGGGACAGATACGCAGTATTTT,NA,TRBV19,15,TRBJ2-3,TRBD2